One and the same sample provided the 32 T cell receptor beta chains below, sequenced in a study of blood T cell repertoires in COVID-19. TCRdb's copy holds only in-frame clones and misses some; the assay was immunoSEQ multiplex PCR. The profile shows a few hundred thousand clones, around 87% of them singletons. Sequences were obtained from PBMCs or T cells enriched from blood (not recorded which). The receptors derive from a woman between 45 and 60 years old who had recovered from COVID-19.

This clone was seen a single time. The chain carries TRBV27 and TRBJ2-1, with 8 nucleotides matching TRBD2. Germline V gene data show CDR1 as MNHEY and CDR2 as SMNVEV (reference sequence). The CDR3 loop spans 16 amino acids. V dropped 3 bases and J dropped 0; count of bases not matched to a gene: 4. CDR3 sequence: CASSFIAGSSYNEQFF. In DNA, the CDR3 is TGTGCCAGCAGTTTCATAGCGGGGAGCTCCTACAATGAGCAGTTCTTC.

The gene calls are TRBV3-1 (or the pseudogene TRBV3-2) and TRBJ2-7; D might be TRBD2 (6 bases). V lost 3 bases, J lost 4 bases, and 13 bases lay in between. CDR3 length: 14 amino acids. CDR1 and CDR2 from the germline V gene are LGHDT and YNNKEL (reference sequence). The CDR3 DNA reads as TGTGCCAGCAGCCAGGAATACGGGAGTTACGAGCAGTACTTC. This codes for CASSQEYGSYEQYF.

Of note for this clone: Since no conserved phenylalanine or tryptophan closes the CDR3, a read error is the likely cause. The limits of the CDR3 on the DNA are not certain, so only TCRdb's listed CDR3 is given. The J gene is TRBJ1-1, the V gene TRBV2. A total of 14 residues make up the CDR3, ends included. Germline V gene lookup returns CDR1 SNHLY and CDR2 FYNNEI. The CDR3 reads CASSESLREALRWV.

This CDR3 reads CASSLEGLGQPQHF. CDR3 coding DNA: TGTGCCAGCAGTTTAGAGGGACTCGGTCAGCCCCAGCATTTT. The chain combines TRBV27 with TRBJ1-5, with D perhaps matching TRBD1 (5 bases). V lost 2 bases and J lost 6, with 11 bases in between. CDR1 is MNHEY, CDR2 SMNVEV, per germline (reference sequence). The CDR3 has 14 amino acids.

This chain connects TRBV24-1 to TRBJ2-7; TRBD1 matches 8 bases. J was trimmed by 4 bases and V by 10 bases; bases with no gene match: 8. Per germline, CDR1 KGHDR and CDR2 SFDVKD. The CDR3 consists of 13 residues. The CDR3 nucleotides are TGTGCCACAGCAGGGGGCGAAGAATACGAGCAGTACTTC. Translating it yields CATAGGEEYEQYF.

The CDR3 sequence is CASSQATSGGIIEQFF. CDR3 nucleotide sequence: TGCGCCAGCAGCCAGGCCACTAGCGGGGGAATTATTGAGCAGTTCTTC. The J gene is TRBJ2-1, the V gene TRBV4-1; the match to TRBD2 covers 11 bases. This CDR3 spans 16 amino acids. The V gene's germline CDR1 is MGHRA and CDR2 YSYEKL. V trimming: 3 bases; J trimming: 9 bases; junction bases outside the gene matches: 10.

This clone was observed a handful of times. The J gene is TRBJ1-2, the V gene TRBV3-1 (or the pseudogene TRBV3-2); possible D gene TRBD1, 5 bases. Between the trimmed V and J ends, which lost 0 bases and 12 bases, there was a span of 14 bases. The CDR3 sequence is 13 residues long. The germline V gene has CDR1 LGHDT and CDR2 YNNKEL (reference sequence). CDR3: CASSQDPGTGNTF. In DNA form, the CDR3 reads TGTGCCAGCAGCCAAGATCCGGGGACTGGGAACACCTTC.

The V call is TRBV19, the J call TRBJ1-5, with TRBD1 matching over 7 bases. The CDR3 covers 16 residues. The germline V gene encodes CDR1 LNHDA and CDR2 SQIVND (reference sequence). Unmatched junction bases numbered 5, after V lost 3 bases and J lost 0 bases. CDR3 amino acids: CASSIFGTVSNQPQHF. CDR3 coding DNA: TGTGCCAGTAGTATTTTCGGGACAGTTAGCAATCAGCCCCAGCATTTT.

This clone was recorded a few times. The chain uses TRBV28 and TRBJ1-5; TRBD1 aligns across 7 bases. V was clipped by 6 bases and J by 4 bases; unmatched bases: 12. The germline CDR1 and CDR2 sequences are MDHEN and SYDVKM. This CDR3 spans 16 amino acids. DNA for the CDR3: TGTGCCAGCAGCCGTGGAGGGGGCGCCGGGAATCAGCCCCAGCATTTT. Residues: CASSRGGGAGNQPQHF. Full variable domain (rest looked up from reference TRBV28 and TRBJ1-5): DVKVTQSSRYLVKRTGEKVFLECVQDMDHENMFWYRQDPGLGLRLIYFSYDVKMKEKGDIPEGYSVSREKKERFSLILESASTNQTSMYLCASSRGGGAGNQPQHFGDGTRLSIL.

The CDR3 protein is CASRPRVGELFF. The CDR3 DNA is TGTGCCAGCAGACCCCGGGTCGGGGAGCTGTTTTTT. This chain links TRBV6-5 with TRBJ2-2, with D hard to call. Germline CDR1 and CDR2: MNHEY and SVGAGI. CDR3 size: 12 residues. The V end was cut by 6 bases, the J end by 7 bases, with 9 bases between.

The V call is TRBV5-4, the J call TRBJ2-2; D may be TRBD1 (6 bases). Germline V gives CDR1 SGHNT, CDR2 YYREEE (reference sequence). The V and J ends lost 1 base and 3 bases respectively, with 10 bases between them. The CDR3 has 15 residues. CDR3 protein: CASSLRQDYTGELFF. The CDR3 region has the DNA TGTGCCAGCAGCTTGAGACAGGATTACACCGGGGAGCTGTTTTTT.

CDR3 sequence: CASSTRDSPIYEQYF. In DNA form, the CDR3 reads TGCGCCAGCAGCACTCGGGACAGTCCGATCTACGAGCAGTACTTC. The rearrangement joins TRBV5-1 to TRBJ2-7; the match to TRBD1 covers 7 bases. Germline V lookup: CDR1 SGHRS, CDR2 YFSETQ. Germline trimming cut 4 bases from V and 3 bases from J; bases unmatched to any gene: 10. The CDR3 has 15 residues.

V and J are TRBV4-2 and TRBJ2-3; possibly TRBD1 for D (5 bases). The germline gives CDR1 LGHNA, CDR2 YNFKEQ. CDR3 length equals 12 residues. The V end was cut by 5 bases, the J end by 6 bases, with 9 bases between. The CDR3 nucleotides are TGTGCCAGCAGCGCGACAGTGGATACGCAGTATTTT. This gives the protein CASSATVDTQYF.

This rearrangement joins TRBV7-2 to TRBJ1-2, with 7 bases fitting TRBD1. This CDR3 region has 14 residues. CDR1 SGHTA and CDR2 FQGNSA come from the germline V gene. V gave up 5 bases and J gave up 3 bases; unmatched junction bases: 6. The CDR3 DNA sequence: TGTGCCAGCAGCGAAACGACAGGGCACTATGGCTACACCTTC. This gives the protein CASSETTGHYGYTF.

The chain joins TRBV4-1 to TRBJ1-1; D is uncertain. Germline assignment: CDR1 MGHRA and CDR2 YSYEKL. This CDR3 comprises 15 residues. Deletions cut 0 bases from V and 8 bases from J, with 16 bases between. CDR3 sequence (DNA): TGCGCCAGCAGCCAAGAGGGAGGGCCCGGCGTGGAAGCTTTCTTT. Protein: CASSQEGGPGVEAFF.

This chain links TRBV27 with TRBJ1-6; D call uncertain. Germline CDR1 is MNHEY and CDR2 is SMNVEV (reference sequence). The length of the CDR3 is 13 residues. V was cut by 5 bases and J by 4 bases, with 6 bases left in between. The CDR3 sequence: CASSLTYNSPLHF. Here the CDR3 DNA reads TGTGCCAGCAGTCTCACTTATAATTCACCCCTCCACTTT.

The rearrangement joins TRBV5-1 to TRBJ2-7; TRBD2 matches 11 bases. The CDR3 extends over 17 amino acids. With 7 bases clipped from V and 6 bases from J, the junction kept 18 bases outside the gene matches. From germline, CDR1 is SGHRS and CDR2 YFSETQ. CDR3 DNA: TGCGCCAGCGCTCCCGGGGACGGGACTAGCGGCACCGTCGAGCAGTACTTC. It codes for CASAPGDGTSGTVEQYF.

A single count supports this clone. This chain uses TRBV10-3 with TRBJ2-1, with D perhaps matching TRBD2 (5 bases). Per germline, CDR1 ENHRY and CDR2 SYGVKD. Trimming left V 6 bases short and J 7 bases short, with 16 bases between. The CDR3 sequence is 14 residues long. The chain's CDR3 is CAIRSGDYRNEQFF. CDR3 nucleotide sequence: TGTGCCATCAGGAGCGGCGACTATAGGAATGAGCAGTTCTTC.

The chain joins TRBV12-1 to TRBJ1-5; TRBD1 reflects the table's D call only, with no check against the DNA. TRBV12-1 is designated a pseudogene. This CDR3 comprises 24 residues. The CDR3 DNA reads TGTGCCAGCAGTTTTATCCGGGACAGCAGATCTCGGTTTTTCCGTTTAGGCCCCAATCAGCCCCAGCATTTT. It codes for CASSFIRDSRSRFFRLGPNQPQHF.

CDR3 nucleotide sequence: TGTGCCAGCAGCTTAGATTCCCCGGGACTAGCGGTTCTCGGGGAGCTGTTTTTT. It translates to CASSLDSPGLAVLGELFF. The chain has TRBV11-2 and TRBJ2-2; 11 bases map to TRBD2. The germline V gene has CDR1 SGHAT and CDR2 FQNNGV. V was pared by 0 bases and J by 7 bases, with 10 bases of the junction left unmatched. The CDR3 extends over 18 amino acids.

The J gene is TRBJ1-4, the V gene TRBV30; 9 bases are a match to TRBD1. The CDR3 has 13 residues. With V trimmed by 2 bases and J by 7 bases, 2 bases remained unmatched. The germline CDR1 and CDR2 sequences are GTSNPN and SVGIG (reference sequence). DNA of the CDR3: TGTGCCTGGAGTCGACAGGGGGGTGAAAAACTGTTTTTT. It yields the protein CAWSRQGGEKLFF.

The chain employs TRBV9 and TRBJ1-2; TRBD1 aligns across 8 bases. V lost 2 bases to trimming and J lost 5 bases; unmatched junction nucleotides: 5. This CDR3 has 14 residues. Germline CDR1 reads SGDLS; CDR2 reads YYNGEE. CDR3 bases: TGTGCCAGCAGCGTCACAGGGGGACAATATGGCTACACCTTC. As protein: CASSVTGGQYGYTF.

The chain joins TRBV5-1 to TRBJ1-4, with 8 bases fitting TRBD1. The CDR3 spans 15 residues. Germline V gene sequence: CDR1 SGHRS, CDR2 YFSETQ. Losses at the gene ends were 3 bases for V and 5 bases for J; bases not matched to a gene: 6. The CDR3 bases are TGCGCCAGCAGCTCTGGGGGGACAGGAAATGAAAAACTGTTTTTT. Amino acid sequence: CASSSGGTGNEKLFF.

This chain uses TRBV5-1 with TRBJ1-1; D is undetermined. V was shortened by 4 bases and J by 0 bases, with 13 bases between the two germline ends. The CDR3 contains 15 residues. The germline CDR1 and CDR2 sequences are SGHRS and YFSETQ. CDR3 DNA sequence: TGCGCCAGCAGCCTGAGCGGTACCATGAACACTGAAGCTTTCTTT. It specifies CASSLSGTMNTEAFF. Variable domain in full (rest from reference TRBV5-1 and TRBJ1-1): KAGVTQTPRYLIKTRGQQVTLSCSPISGHRSVSWYQQTPGQGLQFLFEYFSETQRNKGNFPGRFSGRQFSNSRSEMNVSTLELGDSALYLCASSLSGTMNTEAFFGQGTRLTVV.

This chain joins TRBV5-1 and TRBJ1-2, with D maybe TRBD1 (6 bases). V was trimmed by 0 bases and J by 3 bases, leaving 15 bases between them. The germline CDR1 and CDR2 sequences are SGHRS and YFSETQ. The CDR3 runs to 16 residues. The CDR3 sequence is CASSLAGGRSDYGYTF. CDR3 nucleotides: TGCGCCAGCAGCTTGGCCGGGGGGCGGAGTGACTATGGCTACACCTTC. Using reference TRBV5-1 and TRBJ1-2 for the parts outside the CDR3, the full variable domain is KAGVTQTPRYLIKTRGQQVTLSCSPISGHRSVSWYQQTPGQGLQFLFEYFSETQRNKGNFPGRFSGRQFSNSRSEMNVSTLELGDSALYLCASSLAGGRSDYGYTFGSGTRLTVV.

The rearrangement uses TRBV6-5 and TRBJ1-2; no firm D call. V was trimmed by 5 bases and J by 4 bases, leaving 14 bases between them. Germline loops: CDR1 MNHEY, CDR2 SVGAGI. This CDR3 is 14 amino acids long. CDR3 in DNA: TGTGCCAGCAGTCGGACCCTCGCGGGCTATGGCTACACCTTC. Encoded protein: CASSRTLAGYGYTF.

The gene calls are TRBV5-1 and TRBJ2-1; D gene uncertain. Germline V gives CDR1 SGHRS, CDR2 YFSETQ. The CDR3 covers 14 residues. The germline V and J ends were trimmed by 0 bases and 3 bases, with 7 bases remaining between them. CDR3 DNA: TGCGCCAGCAGCTTGGAGGCAGGCTACAATGAGCAGTTCTTC. This sequence encodes CASSLEAGYNEQFF.

The genes are TRBV4-2 and TRBJ2-7, with a tentative D call TRBD2 (6 bases). The CDR3 loop spans 15 amino acids. V gave up 2 bases and J gave up 3 bases, with 14 bases separating them. Germline V gives CDR1 LGHNA, CDR2 YNFKEQ. CDR3 coding DNA: TGTGCCAGCAGCCAACTTCTCGGGGGAAACTACGAGCAGTACTTC. Translation gives CASSQLLGGNYEQYF.

A remark on this clone: This likely stems from a read error, as it lies one base from a far larger clone. The gene calls are TRBV9 and TRBJ1-1, with 9 bases fitting TRBD1. The CDR3 contains 14 residues. With V trimmed by 4 bases and J by 1 base, 2 bases remained unmatched. CDR1 and CDR2 from the germline V gene are SGDLS and YYNGEE. CDR3 nucleotides: TGTGCCAGCAGCCCGGGACAGGGGAACACTGAAGCTTTCTTT. This translates into CASSPGQGNTEAFF.

This chain connects TRBV29-1 to TRBJ1-3; maybe TRBD1 (5 bases). The ends were cut back, 4 bases at V and 0 bases at J, with 7 bases in the middle. The CDR3 consists of 13 residues. Germline V CDR1 and CDR2: SQVTM, ANQGSEA. CDR3 sequence reads: CSVGGYSGNTIYF. In nucleotides, the CDR3 is TGCAGCGTTGGGGGCTACTCTGGAAACACCATATATTTT.

The genes are TRBV30 and TRBJ1-2; TRBD1 aligns across 7 bases. The CDR3 is made up of 13 amino acids. Per germline, CDR1 GTSNPN and CDR2 SVGIG (reference sequence). After removal of 1 base from V and 6 bases from J, the junction contained 5 bases not matched to a gene. CDR3 sequence: CAWSALTGNGYTF. CDR3 coding DNA: TGTGCCTGGAGTGCCCTGACAGGGAATGGCTACACCTTC.

This clone has a single count. The gene calls are TRBV12-2 and TRBJ1-4; TRBD1 was called by the table and not checked on the DNA. TRBV12-2 is assigned pseudogene status. This CDR3 is 17 amino acids long. The CDR3 protein is CASRLPCKGPPNEKLFF. CDR3 nucleotide sequence: TGTGCAAGTCGCTTACCATGCAAGGGGCCACCTAATGAAAAACTGTTTTTT.